This paragraph reports one T cell receptor (beta chain). This clonotype came up many times. Its antigen specificity is not known. Base qualities are not provided; no much larger clone lies one nucleotide away. Libraries were built with PCR. Sequencing took place on an Illumina HiSeq 2500. To normalize quantification of the TCRbeta repertoire, the TCR libraries were built with molecular barcoding that relied on unique molecular identifiers. TCRdb trimmed the raw reads at Q25, called clones with MiXCR and kept productive beta chains. For every CDR3 protein sequence, its rows merge into one entry that carries the most common genes and DNA. This sample comprises more than 150,000 distinct CDR3 sequences, roughly 6.8% of them detected only once. The ten largest clones take up 3% of the sample. Including cysteine and phenylalanine, the CDR3 has 15 amino acids. The retained sequence is limited to the CDR3, 45 bases, with the frame set at the first base. CDR1 SGHAT and CDR2 FQNNGV are derived from the germline V gene. V is cut back by 5 bases and J by 6 bases, with 9 bases in the junction unmatched.

This sample was included in a study of T-cell reconstitution after alpha-beta-depleted transplantation in children (dated by TCRdb to 2015 to 2016). In the study overall: The study quantitatively tracked T-cell immune reconstitution after TCRalphabeta/CD19-depleted allogeneic hematopoietic cell transplantation in children using TCR repertoire profiling.

Rearrangement joined TRBV11-2 to TRBJ1-4, and 7 bases in between align with TRBD1. The receptor was derived from a human donor who donated a stem cell graft to a child with Wiskott-Aldrich syndrome. The material sequenced was PBMCs from the stem cell graft donor, taken from the stem cell graft. The CDR3 here reads CASSRDSQKHEKLFF. The DNA sequence follows: TGTGCCAGCAGCCGGGACAGCCAAAAGCATGAAAAACTGTTTTTT.